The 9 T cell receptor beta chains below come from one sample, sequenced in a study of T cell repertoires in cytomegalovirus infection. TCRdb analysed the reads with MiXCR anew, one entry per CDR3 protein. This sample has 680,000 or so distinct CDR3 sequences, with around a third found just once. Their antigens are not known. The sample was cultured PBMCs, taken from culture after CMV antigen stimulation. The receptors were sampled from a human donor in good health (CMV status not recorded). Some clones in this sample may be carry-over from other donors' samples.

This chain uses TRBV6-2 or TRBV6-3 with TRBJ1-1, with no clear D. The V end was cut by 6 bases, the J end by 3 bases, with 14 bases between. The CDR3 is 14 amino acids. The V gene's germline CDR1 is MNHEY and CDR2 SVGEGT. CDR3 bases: TGTGCCAGCAGACGGGCAGGCCGGGACACTGAAGCTTTCTTT. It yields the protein CASRRAGRDTEAFF.

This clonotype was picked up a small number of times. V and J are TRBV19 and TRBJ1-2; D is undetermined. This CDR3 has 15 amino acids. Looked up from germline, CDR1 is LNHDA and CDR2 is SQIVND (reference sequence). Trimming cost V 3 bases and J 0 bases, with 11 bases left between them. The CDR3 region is CASSMVLPANYGYTF. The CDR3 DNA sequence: TGTGCCAGTAGTATGGTATTGCCGGCTAACTATGGCTACACCTTC.

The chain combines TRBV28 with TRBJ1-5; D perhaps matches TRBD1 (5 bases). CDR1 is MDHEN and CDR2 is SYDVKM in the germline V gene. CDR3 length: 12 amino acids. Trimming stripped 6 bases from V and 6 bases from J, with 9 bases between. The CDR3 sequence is CASRLQGQPQHF. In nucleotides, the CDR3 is TGTGCCAGCAGGCTCCAGGGTCAGCCCCAGCATTTT.

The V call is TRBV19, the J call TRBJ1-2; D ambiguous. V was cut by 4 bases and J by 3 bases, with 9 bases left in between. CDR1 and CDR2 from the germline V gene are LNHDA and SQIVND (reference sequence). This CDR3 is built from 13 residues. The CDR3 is CASSSRIDYGYTF. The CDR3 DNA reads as TGTGCCAGTAGTAGTCGGATCGACTATGGCTACACCTTC.

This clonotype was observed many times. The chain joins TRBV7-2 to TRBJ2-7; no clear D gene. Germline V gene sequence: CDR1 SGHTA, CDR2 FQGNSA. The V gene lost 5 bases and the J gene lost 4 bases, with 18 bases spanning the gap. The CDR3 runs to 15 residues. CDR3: CASSRSGRVEYEQYF. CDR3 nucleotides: TGTGCCAGCAGCCGATCGGGTAGGGTGGAGTACGAGCAGTACTTC.

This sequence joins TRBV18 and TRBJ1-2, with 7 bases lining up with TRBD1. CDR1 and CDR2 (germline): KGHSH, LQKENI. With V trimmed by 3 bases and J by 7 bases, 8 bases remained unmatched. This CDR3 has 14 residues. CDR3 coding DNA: TGTGCCAGCTCACCTACAGGGGTCAATCGTGGCTACACCTTC. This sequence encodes CASSPTGVNRGYTF.

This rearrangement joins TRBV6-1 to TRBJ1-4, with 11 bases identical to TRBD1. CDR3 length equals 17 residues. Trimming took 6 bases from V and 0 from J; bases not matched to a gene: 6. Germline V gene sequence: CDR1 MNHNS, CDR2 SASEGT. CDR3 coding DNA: TGTGCCAGCAGCCGGGACAGGGGGGCTGCAACTAATGAAAAACTGTTTTTT. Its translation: CASSRDRGAATNEKLFF.

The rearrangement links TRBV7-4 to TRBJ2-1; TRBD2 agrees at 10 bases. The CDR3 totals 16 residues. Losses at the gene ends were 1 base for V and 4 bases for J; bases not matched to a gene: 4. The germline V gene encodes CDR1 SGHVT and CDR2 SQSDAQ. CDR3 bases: TGTGCCAGCAGCTTAGGTAGTAGCGGGGGGTACAATGAGCAGTTCTTC. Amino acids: CASSLGSSGGYNEQFF.

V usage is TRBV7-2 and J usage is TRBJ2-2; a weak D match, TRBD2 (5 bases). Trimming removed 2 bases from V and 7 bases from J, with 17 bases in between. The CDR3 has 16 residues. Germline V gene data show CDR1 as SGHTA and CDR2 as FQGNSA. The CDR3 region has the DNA TGTGCCAGCAGCTTACGCGGGCTGGGGAGTGTCGGGGAGCTGTTTTTT. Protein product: CASSLRGLGSVGELFF.